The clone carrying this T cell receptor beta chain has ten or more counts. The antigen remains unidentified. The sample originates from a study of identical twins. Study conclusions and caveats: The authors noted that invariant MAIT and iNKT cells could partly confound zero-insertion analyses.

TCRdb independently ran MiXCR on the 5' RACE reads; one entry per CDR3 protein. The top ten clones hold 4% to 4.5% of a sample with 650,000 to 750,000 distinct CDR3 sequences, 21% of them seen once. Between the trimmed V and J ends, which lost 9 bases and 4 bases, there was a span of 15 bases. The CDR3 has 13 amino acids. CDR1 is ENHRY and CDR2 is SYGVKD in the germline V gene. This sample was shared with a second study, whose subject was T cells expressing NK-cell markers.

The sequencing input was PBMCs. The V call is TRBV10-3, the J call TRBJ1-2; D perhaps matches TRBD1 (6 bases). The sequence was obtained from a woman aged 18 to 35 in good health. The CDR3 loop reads CAMKMTGGYGYTF. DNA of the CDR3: TGTGCCATGAAGATGACAGGCGGCTATGGCTACACCTTC.